One and the same sample provided the 11 T cell receptor beta chains below, sequenced in a study of CD8 T cells in ankylosing spondylitis. General observations from the study: What seemed typical of ankylosing spondylitis blood was a TCR beta motif built from under 10 highly homologous variants.

TCRdb itself ran the 5' RACE reads through MiXCR, one entry per CDR3 protein. Of 700,000 to 850,000 distinct CDR3 sequences in the sample, 12% were seen once. These receptors' antigens are unknown. Sequenced material: blood, either unsorted or a sorted T cell fraction (not recorded which). Receptors originate from a male donor with ankylosing spondylitis.

The CDR3 bases are TGTGCCAGCAGTTCTCCATCTGGGGGCCAAGAGACCCAGTACTTC. It encodes CASSSPSGGQETQYF. This rearrangement joins TRBV28 to TRBJ2-5, with D perhaps matching TRBD1 or TRBD2 (5 bases each). CDR3 size: 15 residues. V was shortened by 4 bases and J by 1 base, with 13 bases between the two germline ends. Germline CDR1 reads MDHEN; CDR2 reads SYDVKM.

The rearrangement uses TRBV6-1 and TRBJ2-1, with 10 bases aligning to TRBD1. V was clipped by 3 bases and J by 6 bases; unmatched bases: 5. This CDR3 is 15 amino acids long. Looked up from germline, CDR1 is MNHNS and CDR2 is SASEGT. In DNA, the CDR3 is TGTGCCAGCAGTGACCCGGGACAGGGGTTCAATGAGCAGTTCTTC. It yields the protein CASSDPGQGFNEQFF.

This clonotype was recorded many times. The chain couples TRBV7-2 to TRBJ1-5, with 8 bases fitting TRBD1. The CDR3 is 15 amino acids. V gave up 1 base and J gave up 4 bases; unmatched junction bases: 3. Germline-derived CDR1 and CDR2 are SGHTA and FQGNSA. This chain's CDR3 is CASSLGQGRNQPQHF. As DNA, the CDR3 is TGTGCCAGCAGCTTAGGACAGGGGAGGAATCAGCCCCAGCATTTT.

V is TRBV5-1 and J is TRBJ2-3; a weak D match, TRBD1 (6 bases). Looked up from germline, CDR1 is SGHRS and CDR2 is YFSETQ. This CDR3 is built from 17 residues. Trimming shortened V by 5 bases and J by 5 bases, and 24 bases separated the two germline ends. The CDR3 nucleotides read TGCGCCAGCAGTAGGGGTTTTGGGGCCAGGGGACAAGATACGCAGTATTTT. Protein: CASSRGFGARGQDTQYF.

This clonotype has a count of ten or more. V gene TRBV4-3 combines with J gene TRBJ1-6; no definite D call. V lost 4 bases, J lost 0 bases, and 13 bases lay in between. The CDR3 is made up of 17 amino acids. Germline V gene sequence: CDR1 LGHNA, CDR2 YSLEER. The CDR3 bases are TGCGCCAGCAGCCTAGACGGAGGGAGCTCCTATAATTCACCCCTCCACTTT. Amino acids: CASSLDGGSSYNSPLHF.

This clonotype was observed a few times. The chain carries TRBV4-1 and TRBJ2-1; tentatively, D is TRBD2 (6 bases). V dropped 0 bases and J dropped 6 bases, with 18 bases sitting between them. This CDR3 spans 17 amino acids. Per germline, CDR1 MGHRA and CDR2 YSYEKL. CDR3 sequence (DNA): TGCGCCAGCAGCCAAGATACTAGCAGAAACCCAGGCAATGAGCAGTTCTTC. It is translated as CASSQDTSRNPGNEQFF.

This clonotype has a handful of counts. The chain joins TRBV5-6 to TRBJ2-7; 7 nucleotides match TRBD1. This CDR3 comprises 15 residues. J was trimmed by 3 bases and V by 3 bases; bases with no gene match: 9. Germline values: CDR1 SGHDT, CDR2 YYEEEE. The CDR3, as DNA: TGTGCCAGCAGCTCAGTAAGGGACAGAGACTACGAGCAGTACTTC. This codes for CASSSVRDRDYEQYF.

The V call is TRBV5-4, the J call TRBJ2-7, with 8 positions matching TRBD2. Per germline, CDR1 SGHNT and CDR2 YYREEE (reference sequence). CDR3 size: 20 residues. Trimming cost V 0 bases and J 1 base; bases outside gene matches: 18. The CDR3 DNA reads TGTGCCAGCAGCTTGGCCCCTCGAGGGACTAGAGGCTTGATATCCTACGAGCAGTACTTC. Translated, it gives CASSLAPRGTRGLISYEQYF.

This chain connects TRBV6-1 to TRBJ2-5; D gene uncertain. The CDR3 is 14 amino acids. V dropped 7 bases and J dropped 2 bases, with 14 bases sitting between them. CDR1 is MNHNS, CDR2 SASEGT, per germline. The CDR3 DNA sequence: TGTGCCAGCACCCTCCGACCGATACAAGAGACCCAGTACTTC. Amino acids: CASTLRPIQETQYF.

The chain links TRBV10-3 to TRBJ2-3; 11 nucleotides align to TRBD2. Germline CDR1 reads ENHRY; CDR2 reads SYGVKD. CDR3 length: 13 amino acids. Trimming at V came to 11 bases and at J to 3 bases, leaving 4 bases not matched to a gene. The CDR3 is CALGTSGTDTQYF. In DNA, the CDR3 is TGTGCCTTAGGGACTAGCGGTACAGATACGCAGTATTTT.

The V and J genes are TRBV20-1 and TRBJ2-7; 8 nucleotides line up with TRBD1. Germline V gene sequence: CDR1 DFQATT, CDR2 SNEGSKA (reference sequence). Trimming removed 6 bases from V and 1 base from J; junction bases left unmatched: 8. The CDR3 spans 14 residues. In DNA form, the CDR3 reads TGCAGTGCATCCCGGACAGGGAGATCCTACGAGCAGTACTTC. This translates into CSASRTGRSYEQYF.